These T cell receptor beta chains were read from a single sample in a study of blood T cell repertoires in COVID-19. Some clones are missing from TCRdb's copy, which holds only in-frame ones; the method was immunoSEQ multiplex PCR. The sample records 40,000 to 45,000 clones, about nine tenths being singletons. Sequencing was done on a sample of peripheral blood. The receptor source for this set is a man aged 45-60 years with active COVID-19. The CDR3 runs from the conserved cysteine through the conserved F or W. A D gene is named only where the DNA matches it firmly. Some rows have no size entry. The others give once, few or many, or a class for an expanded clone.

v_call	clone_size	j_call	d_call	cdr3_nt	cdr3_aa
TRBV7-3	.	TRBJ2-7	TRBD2	TGTGCCAGCAGCTTAACCCACAGCGGGATTCCTAAATACAGCGAGCAGTACTTC	CASSLTHSGIPKYSEQYF
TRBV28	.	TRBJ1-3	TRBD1	TGTGCCAGCAGCTTTACTGGACTGGGACAGGGAGGGAGAAACACCATATATTTT	CASSFTGLGQGGRNTIYF
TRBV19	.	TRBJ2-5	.	TGTGCCAGTAGTCCGGACACTGCGGCCCAAGAGACCCAGTACTTC	CASSPDTAAQETQYF
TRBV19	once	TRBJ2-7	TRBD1	TGTGCCAGTAGTATGGCCGGACAGGGCACCTACGAGCAGTACTTC	CASSMAGQGTYEQYF
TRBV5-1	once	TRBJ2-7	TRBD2	TGCGCCAGCAGCCGCTCCGGGACTAGCAGCTACGAGCAGTACTTC	CASSRSGTSSYEQYF
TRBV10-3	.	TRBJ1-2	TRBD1	TGTGCCATCAGTGAGTCCCCGACAGGGGTGGGGGGCTACACCTTC	CAISESPTGVGGYTF
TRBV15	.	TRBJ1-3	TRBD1	TGTGCCACCAGCAGAGATCGGGGGACAGCTGGAAACACCATATATTTT	CATSRDRGTAGNTIYF
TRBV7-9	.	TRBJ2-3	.	TGTGCCAGCAGCCTTGGCACAGATACGCAGTATTTT	CASSLGTDTQYF
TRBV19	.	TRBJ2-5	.	TGTGCCAGTAGTATCGACAGTTCGATGTGGGAGACCCAGTACTTC	CASSIDSSMWETQYF
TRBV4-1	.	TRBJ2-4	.	TGCGCCAGCAGCCAAGATGGTTTGGGGGCGATAGCCAAAAACATTCAGTACTTC	CASSQDGLGAIAKNIQYF
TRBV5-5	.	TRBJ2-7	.	TGTGCCAGCAGCCTAGGGGTTGGCGAGCAGTACTTC	CASSLGVGEQYF
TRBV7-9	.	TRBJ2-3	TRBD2	TGTGCCAGCAGCTTTAGCGGGAGCAGCGATACGCAGTATTTT	CASSFSGSSDTQYF
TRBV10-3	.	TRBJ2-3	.	TGTGCCTCTACGGACTTTCGAGATACGCAGTATTTT	CASTDFRDTQYF
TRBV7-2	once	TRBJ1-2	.	TGTGCCAGCAGACCTACAGGGACCTATGGCTACACCTTC	CASRPTGTYGYTF
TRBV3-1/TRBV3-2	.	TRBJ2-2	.	TGTGCCAGCAGCCAACGGTCGGGCACCGGGGAGCTGTTTTTT	CASSQRSGTGELFF
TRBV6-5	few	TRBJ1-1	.	TGTGCCAGCCTCGGGTGGATGAACACTGAAGCTTTCTTT	CASLGWMNTEAFF
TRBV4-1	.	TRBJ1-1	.	TGCGCCAGCAGCCTCCAAATGCAGGGTTACACTGAAGCTTTCTTT	CASSLQMQGYTEAFF
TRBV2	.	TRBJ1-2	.	TGTGCCAGCAGTGAAGCGCGCACGGGGGAGTACTATGGCTACACCTTC	CASSEARTGEYYGYTF
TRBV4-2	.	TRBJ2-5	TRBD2	TGTGCCAGCAGCCAAGTTGGGGGAGGGCCAGGAGAGACCCAGTACTTC	CASSQVGGGPGETQYF
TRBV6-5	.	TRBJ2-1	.	TGTGCCAGCAGTTGCGGACTGAACGTGCCATGTGAGCAGTTCTTC	CASSCGLNVPCEQFF
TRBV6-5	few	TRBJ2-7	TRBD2	TGTGCCAGCACCCCAGGGACTAGCGGGAGGGGGGAGCAGTACTTC	CASTPGTSGRGEQYF
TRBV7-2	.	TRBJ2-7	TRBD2	TGTGCCAGCAGCCCGGGACTAGCGGGAGTCCACGAGCAGTACTTC	CASSPGLAGVHEQYF
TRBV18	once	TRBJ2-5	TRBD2	TGTGCCAGCTCACCCCTGTTACTAGCGGGAGGTCCAGGGGAGACCCAGTACTTC	CASSPLLLAGGPGETQYF
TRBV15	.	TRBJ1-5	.	TGTGCCACCAGCAGAGATTTTCCGAGCTCCCAGCATTTT	CATSRDFPSSQHF
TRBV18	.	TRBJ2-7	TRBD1	TGTGCCAGCTCACATACCGGGACAGGGGGCTCCTACGAGCAGTACTTC	CASSHTGTGGSYEQYF
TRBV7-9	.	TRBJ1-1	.	TGTGCCAGCAGCTTGACAGCGTTGAACACTGAAGCTTTCTTT	CASSLTALNTEAFF
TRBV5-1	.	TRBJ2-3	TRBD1	TGCGCCAGCAGCCCGGGACAGGGGACAGATACGCAGTATTTT	CASSPGQGTDTQYF
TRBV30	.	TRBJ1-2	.	TGTGCCGGGGAGCATAACTATGGCTACACCTTC	CAGEHNYGYTF
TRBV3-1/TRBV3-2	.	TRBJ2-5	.	TGTGCCAGCAGCCAACGGTTACAGCGGGAGACCCAGTACTTC	CASSQRLQRETQYF
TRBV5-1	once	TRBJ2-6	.	TGCGCCAGCAGCCCCTCGGGTGGTACTGGGGCCAACGTCCTGACTTTC	CASSPSGGTGANVLTF
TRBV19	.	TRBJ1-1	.	TGTGCCAGTAGTATAGATCTGGGGAGGGGCCGGTTAGTGAACACTGAAGCTTTCTTT	CASSIDLGRGRLVNTEAFF
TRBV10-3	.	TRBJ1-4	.	TGTGCCATCAGTGGGGAGGCGGCCCCTAATGAAAAACTGTTTTTT	CAISGEAAPNEKLFF
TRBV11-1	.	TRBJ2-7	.	TGTGCCAGCAGCGACGGGGGTTACGAGCAGTACTTC	CASSDGGYEQYF
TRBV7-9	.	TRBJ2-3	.	TGTGCCAGCAGCCCACTGAACACAGATACGCAGTATTTT	CASSPLNTDTQYF